What follows is one T cell receptor beta chain and its context. Its cognate antigen has yet to be identified. Base qualities are not provided; no much larger clone lies one nucleotide away. Sequenced on an Illumina NovaSeq 6000. cDNA libraries for TCRalpha and TCRbeta were prepared by 5'RACE using constant-segment primers, with sample barcodes and unique molecular identifiers added. Trizol reagent was used to extract RNA from every sample. The libraries were amplified in two PCR steps, and the second step added a second sample barcode and Illumina TruSeq adapters. Sequencing of libraries was performed on an Illumina NovaSeq with 2 x 150 bp paired-end reads. Under the source paper's analysis protocol: The reads were demultiplexed and collapsed into UMI-guided consensus sequences using migec v1.2.7. With mixcr v2.1.11, UMI consensuses were aligned to TRA and TRB V and J templates and assembled into clonotypes. A clonotype was counted as expanded or contracted only when both edgeR and NoisET called the clonotype significant, with the noise models trained on biological replicates. For edgeR calls, the thresholds were a false discovery rate-adjusted p below 0.01 and a log2 fold-change of 1. PCA with hierarchical clustering of max-normalized trajectories of the 1000 most abundant clonotypes was used as exploratory dynamics analysis. Separately sequenced CD4+ and CD8+ repertoires were used to assign a CD4 or CD8 phenotype to each responding clone. The public reads were reprocessed in TCRdb via fastp at Q25 and MiXCR, keeping in-frame beta chains. CDR3 protein sequences are deduplicated, and each keeps its most common genes and DNA. None of the V and J calls come from the authors' own analysis; TCRdb made them. The sample contains 290,000 or so distinct CDR3 sequences, roughly 21% of them found a single time. The ten largest clones represent under 25% of the sample.

Ficoll-Paque density gradient centrifugation was the method used to isolate PBMCs. These data are taken from a study of T-cell memory formation after mild COVID-19 (dated by TCRdb to the early 2020s). Background on the whole study: TCR sequence clusters from the two donors were largely donor specific. T-cell clones expanding and contracting after mild COVID-19 in two donors were tracked by longitudinal TCRalpha and TCRbeta repertoire sequencing. Two young, previously healthy adult volunteers made up the cohort, one male and one female.

Findings and caveats that apply to the study as a whole: Contracting CD4+ clones were found mainly in CM and EM memory subsets, while CD8+ clones were enriched in EMRA. Clones contracting from day 15 to 85 had balanced CD4/CD8 phenotypes, while a second wave expanding from day 15 to 37 was biased towards CD4+. Some responding clones were found in pre-infection memory, which suggests that pre-existing cross-reactive memory T cells took part in the SARS-CoV-2 response. The study covered only a couple of mild cases, and larger cohorts including severe cases with pre-infection samples were considered necessary. The second-wave clones that peaked on day 37 were not confirmed to be SARS-CoV-2 specific.

Looking up the germline V gene yields CDR1 LGHNA and CDR2 YSLEER. The CDR3 sequence holds 15 residues, the cysteine and phenylalanine included. Left in the record is the CDR3 DNA by itself, 45 bases read in frame from the first base. V drops 6 bases and J drops 4 bases, leaving 16 bases in between. The sequence is built from TRBV4-3 and TRBJ1-3; TRBD1 is a possible D gene, resting on 5 matching bases. This receptor was taken from a young man who had mild COVID-19 (a few samples of this study predate the infection). The sample titles of this study are shuffled in the database, so cell type and time point are left out; the donor was told from shared clones. Source material: PBMCs or a T cell subset sorted from them (not recorded which). The CDR3 loop reads CASSSGHRGGNTIYF. Here is the DNA: TGCGCCAGCAGTTCTGGACACCGAGGCGGAAACACCATATATTTT.